These 8 T cell receptor beta chains came from one sample sequenced in a study of blood T cell repertoires in COVID-19. Repertoires were generated with immunoSEQ multiplex PCR, while TCRdb's copy carries only in-frame clones and drops some. The top ten clones hold 1.3% of a sample with 200,000 to 250,000 clones, 83% of them seen once. Sequenced material: peripheral blood. The receptors originated from a woman under 40 with COVID-19, enrolled during active disease.

The CDR3 here is CASSFSGTSPFAGANVLTF. CDR3 DNA: TGTGCCAGCAGCTTCTCCGGGACTAGCCCGTTTGCCGGGGCCAACGTCCTGACTTTC. V and J are TRBV7-2 and TRBJ2-6; 9 positions match TRBD2. Per germline, CDR1 SGHTA and CDR2 FQGNSA. J was trimmed by 4 bases and V by 3 bases; bases with no gene match: 13. The CDR3 spans 19 residues.

The genes are TRBV2 and TRBJ2-2; 10 bases match TRBD2. The CDR3 runs 16 residues. Germline CDR1 and CDR2: SNHLY and FYNNEI. V lost 3 bases and J lost 4; bases outside the gene matches: 5. This CDR3 is CASSDNLAGATGELFF. In nucleotides, the CDR3 is TGTGCCAGCAGTGATAATCTAGCGGGAGCCACCGGGGAGCTGTTTTTT.

This clone has a single count. The CDR3 here is CASSGGGWKTGTGNTIYF. The DNA for the CDR3 is TGTGCCAGCAGCGGCGGTGGGTGGAAAACAGGGACTGGAAACACCATATATTTT. The chain joins TRBV9 to TRBJ1-3; D may be TRBD1 (6 bases). Germline V gene data show CDR1 as SGDLS and CDR2 as YYNGEE. The CDR3 totals 18 residues. With 3 bases removed from V and 2 bases from J, the gap between germline ends came to 21 bases. Full variable domain (missing parts from reference TRBV9 and TRBJ1-3): DSGVTQTPKHLITATGQRVTLRCSPRSGDLSVYWYQQSLDQGLQFLIQYYNGEERAKGNILERFSAQQFPDLHSELNLSSLELGDSALYFCASSGGGWKTGTGNTIYFGEGSWLTVV.

V usage is TRBV7-2 and J usage is TRBJ2-5, with 9 positions matching TRBD1. Germline V lookup: CDR1 SGHTA, CDR2 FQGNSA. The CDR3 runs 14 residues. The V and J ends lost 0 bases and 5 bases, in that order; junction bases with no gene match: 1. The CDR3, as DNA: TGTGCCAGCAGCTTAGCGGACAGGGGTGAGACCCAGTACTTC. Its protein product is CASSLADRGETQYF.

The CDR3 loop reads CASRRDANYGYTF. In nucleotides, the CDR3 is TGTGCCAGCAGAAGAGATGCTAACTATGGCTACACCTTC. The chain carries TRBV28 and TRBJ1-2; no clear D. Germline V gives CDR1 MDHEN, CDR2 SYDVKM. Deletions cut 6 bases from V and 0 bases from J, with 8 bases between. The CDR3 totals 13 residues.

The V and J genes are TRBV2 and TRBJ2-7, with a possible D match to TRBD2 (6 bases). Germline CDR1 and CDR2: SNHLY and FYNNEI. The CDR3 is made up of 15 amino acids. V dropped 4 bases and J dropped 5 bases, with 18 bases sitting between them. CDR3 residues: CASSAEGTGANEQYF. CDR3 nucleotide sequence: TGTGCCAGCAGTGCGGAAGGGACTGGGGCTAACGAGCAGTACTTC. The full variable domain, rest sourced from reference TRBV2 and TRBJ2-7, is EPEVTQTPSHQVTQMGQEVILRCVPISNHLYFYWYRQILGQKVEFLVSFYNNEISEKSEIFDDQFSVERPDGSNFTLKIRSTKLEDSAMYFCASSAEGTGANEQYFGPGTRLTVT.

The chain is built from TRBV4-3 and TRBJ2-4; TRBD2 matches 11 bases. The junction had 8 bases not matched to a gene; V was cut back by 3 bases and J by 4 bases. The germline V gene encodes CDR1 LGHNA and CDR2 YSLEER. The CDR3 has 17 amino acids. DNA of the CDR3: TGCGCCAGCAGCCAGAACTTCAGACTAGCGGGGAAAAACATTCAGTACTTC. Its translation: CASSQNFRLAGKNIQYF.

This rearrangement joins TRBV10-3 to TRBJ1-2; 8 bases fit TRBD1. The CDR3 has 17 residues. Germline CDR1 and CDR2: ENHRY and SYGVKD. V lost 2 bases to trimming and J lost 4 bases; unmatched junction nucleotides: 12. CDR3 amino acids: CAISEAISGTGSYGYTF. CDR3 nucleotides: TGTGCCATCAGTGAGGCAATTTCCGGGACAGGCTCCTATGGCTACACCTTC.